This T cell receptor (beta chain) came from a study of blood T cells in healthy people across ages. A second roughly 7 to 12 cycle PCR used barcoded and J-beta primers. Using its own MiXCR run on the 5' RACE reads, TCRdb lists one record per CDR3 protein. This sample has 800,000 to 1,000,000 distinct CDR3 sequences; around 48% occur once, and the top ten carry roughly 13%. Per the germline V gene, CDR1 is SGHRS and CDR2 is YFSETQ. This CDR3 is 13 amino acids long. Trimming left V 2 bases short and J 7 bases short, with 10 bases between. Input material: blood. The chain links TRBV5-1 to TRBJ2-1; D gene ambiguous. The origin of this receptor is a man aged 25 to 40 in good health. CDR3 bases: TGCGCCAGCAGCTTCGGGTCGGATAATGAGCAGTTCTTC. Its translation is CASSFGSDNEQFF.